Shown below are 25 T cell receptor beta chains from a single sample sequenced in a study of identical twins. In TCRdb, the 5' RACE reads were re-called with MiXCR into one record per CDR3 protein. The repertoire consists of some 240,000 distinct CDR3 sequences, with about 8.9% occurring once and the leading ten covering less than 4%. A further study also used this sample, focusing on yellow fever vaccine responses in identical twins.

Material: CD8+ T cells sorted from blood. These receptors all stem from a woman aged 18-29 years in good health.

This clonotype occurred a few times. The gene calls are TRBV4-3 and TRBJ2-7; the D is unclear. This CDR3 has 16 residues. The V end lost 1 base, the J end lost 0 bases, and 13 bases lay between the germline ends. CDR1 is LGHNA, CDR2 YSLEER, per germline. The CDR3 loop reads CASSQVAGSSSYEQYF. Written as DNA, the CDR3 is TGCGCCAGCAGCCAAGTTGCAGGCTCGAGCTCCTACGAGCAGTACTTC.

This clonotype occurred many times. The CDR3 region is CASSWTGDSYEQYF. CDR3 bases: TGTGCCAGCAGTTGGACAGGGGACTCCTACGAGCAGTACTTC. The V call is TRBV27, the J call TRBJ2-7; 9 positions match TRBD1. There are 14 residues in the CDR3. Germline CDR1 MNHEY, CDR2 SMNVEV (reference sequence). Unmatched junction bases numbered 1, after V lost 4 bases and J lost 0 bases.

This clonotype was detected a few times. The CDR3 DNA sequence: TGCGCCAGCAGCCAAGATCTTGTAGGAGCCTACAATGAGCAGTTCTTC. This codes for CASSQDLVGAYNEQFF. This rearrangement joins TRBV4-1 to TRBJ2-1, with unresolved D. Germline-derived CDR1 and CDR2 are MGHRA and YSYEKL. V dropped 0 bases and J dropped 2 bases, with 11 bases sitting between them. The CDR3 has 16 residues.

There are many counts of this clonotype. The V and J genes are TRBV12-3 or TRBV12-4 and TRBJ1-6; D is perhaps TRBD1 (5 bases). Deletions cut 3 bases from V and 7 bases from J, with 10 bases between. The CDR3 loop spans 14 amino acids. The CDR3 DNA is TGTGCCAGCAGTTTTGGGGGGAGCAATTCACCCCTCCACTTT. Its protein is CASSFGGSNSPLHF.

This clonotype showed up just a few times. V and J are TRBV7-9 and TRBJ2-5; 8 nucleotides align to TRBD2. This CDR3 contains 16 residues. Trimming took 1 base from V and 3 from J; bases not matched to a gene: 7. The germline V gene has CDR1 SEHNR and CDR2 FQNEAQ (reference sequence). The CDR3 DNA is TGTGCCAGCAGCTTAGTCCCGGGGGGGACAAAAGAGACCCAGTACTTC. This gives the protein CASSLVPGGTKETQYF. Together with reference TRBV7-9 and TRBJ2-5, the CDR3 gives the full variable domain: DTGVSQNPRHKITKRGQNVTFRCDPISEHNRLYWYRQTLGQGPEFLTYFQNEAQLEKSRLLSDRFSAERPKGSFSTLEIQRTEQGDSAMYLCASSLVPGGTKETQYFGPGTRLLVL.

This clonotype showed up just a few times. This chain connects TRBV28 to TRBJ2-5; 12 nucleotides line up with TRBD2. CDR3 size: 16 residues. Germline values: CDR1 MDHEN, CDR2 SYDVKM. J gave up 5 bases and V 6 bases, and 10 bases lay outside the gene matches. The CDR3, as DNA: TGTGCCAGCAGAATACTAGCGGGAGGTGGGGCCGAGACCCAGTACTTC. It translates to CASRILAGGGAETQYF.

This clonotype was counted at least ten times. V and J are TRBV28 and TRBJ2-6; D gene ambiguous. V lost 5 bases, J lost 1 base, and 9 bases lay in between. This CDR3 is 15 amino acids long. CDR1 and CDR2 from the germline V gene are MDHEN and SYDVKM. The CDR3, as DNA: TGTGCCAGCAGTCTTACGTTTTCTGGGGCCAACGTCCTGACTTTC. Protein product: CASSLTFSGANVLTF. Using reference TRBV28 and TRBJ2-6 for the parts outside the CDR3, the full variable domain is DVKVTQSSRYLVKRTGEKVFLECVQDMDHENMFWYRQDPGLGLRLIYFSYDVKMKEKGDIPEGYSVSREKKERFSLILESASTNQTSMYLCASSLTFSGANVLTFGAGSRLTVL.

This clonotype was seen more than once but under ten times. The chain recombines TRBV7-2 with TRBJ1-1, with 9 nucleotides matching TRBD1. This CDR3 contains 15 residues. The V and J ends lost 4 bases and 2 bases, in that order; junction bases with no gene match: 5. CDR1 SGHTA and CDR2 FQGNSA come from the germline V gene. The CDR3 DNA is TGTGCCAGCAGCTACTCGACAGGGGGTAACACTGAAGCTTTCTTT. It codes for CASSYSTGGNTEAFF.

The chain employs TRBV11-2 and TRBJ2-5; 9 bases are a match to TRBD1. The V gene end was trimmed by 5 bases and the J gene end by 5 bases; junction bases not matched to a gene: 18. The CDR3 contains 18 residues. Germline V lookup: CDR1 SGHAT, CDR2 FQNNGV. This CDR3 reads CASSPFWARQGTGETQYF. The CDR3 DNA is TGTGCCAGCAGCCCCTTTTGGGCCAGACAGGGGACAGGGGAGACCCAGTACTTC.

The sample holds many counts of this clonotype. The chain has TRBV21-1 and TRBJ2-7. TRBV21-1 is labeled a pseudogene. This CDR3 is 9 amino acids long. The DNA for the CDR3 is TGTGCCAGTCATTACGAGCAGTACTTC. The encoded protein is CASHYEQYF.

This clonotype has a count of ten or more. The V gene is TRBV4-2, the J gene TRBJ2-7, with a possible D match to TRBD1 (5 bases). The CDR3 is 14 residues long. The germline V gene has CDR1 LGHNA and CDR2 YNFKEQ. With 0 bases removed from V and 1 base from J, the gap between germline ends came to 7 bases. This CDR3 reads CASSQEQGSYEQYF. CDR3 DNA sequence: TGTGCCAGCAGCCAAGAGCAGGGTTCCTACGAGCAGTACTTC.

This clonotype was detected many times. V is TRBV4-3 and J is TRBJ2-5; possibly TRBD1 or TRBD2 for D (5 bases each). V was cut by 3 bases and J by 6 bases, with 17 bases left in between. The germline V gene encodes CDR1 LGHNA and CDR2 YSLEER. The CDR3 spans 15 residues. The CDR3 DNA reads as TGCGCCAGCAGCCAGACGGACGGGACGTTTAAGACCCAGTACTTC. The encoded protein is CASSQTDGTFKTQYF.

The chain couples TRBV20-1 to TRBJ2-5; 8 nucleotides align to TRBD2. Germline V gene sequence: CDR1 DFQATT, CDR2 SNEGSKA (reference sequence). Germline trimming cut 2 bases from V and 5 bases from J; bases unmatched to any gene: 10. CDR3 size: 15 residues. As DNA, the CDR3 is TGCAGTGCTAGACCTTACGGGGGGGAAAGGGAGACCCAGTACTTC. Its protein is CSARPYGGERETQYF.

This clonotype was counted ten times or more. The gene calls are TRBV20-1 and TRBJ2-5; no firm D call. Germline V gene sequence: CDR1 DFQATT, CDR2 SNEGSKA (reference sequence). V gave up 0 bases and J gave up 2 bases, with 10 bases separating them. The CDR3 is 14 residues long. The CDR3 DNA reads as TGCAGTGCTAGAGATGAAACTATACAAGAGACCCAGTACTTC. Encoded protein: CSARDETIQETQYF.

This clonotype has a handful of counts. The CDR3 DNA reads TGTGCCAGCAGACGGGGAACCGGGGAGCTGTTTTTT. It codes for CASRRGTGELFF. The chain combines TRBV7-9 with TRBJ2-2, with D tentatively TRBD2 (5 bases). CDR1 and CDR2 from the germline V gene are SEHNR and FQNEAQ (reference sequence). V was pared by 6 bases and J by 5 bases, with 7 bases between. CDR3 size: 12 residues.

This clonotype was seen more than once but under ten times. V usage is TRBV13 and J usage is TRBJ2-2; 9 bases line up with TRBD2. With 5 bases clipped from V and 0 bases from J, the junction kept 22 bases outside the gene matches. CDR3 length equals 22 residues. Germline-derived CDR1 and CDR2 are PRHDT and FYEKMQ (reference sequence). In DNA, the CDR3 is TGTGCCAGCAGCCATCCTGGGGGGGCGCAGCTAGCGGGACACGCGAACACCGGGGAGCTGTTTTTT. Amino acids: CASSHPGGAQLAGHANTGELFF.

This chain links TRBV6-1 with TRBJ2-3, with 8 bases matching TRBD2. The CDR3 is 15 amino acids. The V and J ends lost 5 bases and 6 bases, in that order; junction bases with no gene match: 10. CDR1 and CDR2 from the germline V gene are MNHNS and SASEGT. The DNA of the CDR3 is TGTGCCAGCAGTCATACTAGCGGACCCCTCGATACGCAGTATTTT. Protein sequence: CASSHTSGPLDTQYF.

The rearrangement links TRBV27 to TRBJ2-3, with D perhaps TRBD2 (5 bases). The V gene's germline CDR1 is MNHEY and CDR2 SMNVEV (reference sequence). The CDR3 runs 15 residues. The V end lost 3 bases, the J end lost 2 bases, and 12 bases lay between the germline ends. The CDR3 loop is CASSLGSFDTDTQYF. The CDR3 DNA reads TGTGCCAGCAGTTTGGGGAGTTTCGACACAGATACGCAGTATTTT.

This clonotype has just a few counts. The chain carries TRBV11-1 and TRBJ2-3; possible D gene TRBD2, 6 bases. V was cut by 10 bases and J by 3 bases, with 29 bases left in between. The CDR3 has 18 residues. The germline V gene encodes CDR1 SGHAT and CDR2 FQDESV (reference sequence). CDR3 sequence reads: CATPPSPGTPTTTDTQYF. The CDR3 nucleotides read TGTGCCACCCCCCCATCGCCCGGGACTCCAACTACGACAGATACGCAGTATTTT.

This clonotype was counted between two and nine times. The CDR3 nucleotides read TGTGCCACCAGCGGAGCTTGGGATACGCAGTATTTT. Translated: CATSGAWDTQYF. V usage is TRBV15 and J usage is TRBJ2-3; D uncertain. Germline V gene sequence: CDR1 LNHNV, CDR2 YYDKDF (reference sequence). The CDR3 loop spans 12 amino acids. Trimming took off 5 bases at V and 6 bases at J, with 9 bases between the two ends. Drawing the rest from reference TRBV15 and TRBJ2-3, the complete variable domain is DAMVIQNPRYQVTQFGKPVTLSCSQTLNHNVMYWYQQKSSQAPKLLFHYYDKDFNNEADTPDNFQSRRPNTSFCFLDIRSPGLGDTAMYLCATSGAWDTQYFGPGTRLTVL.

This clonotype was observed a few times. The rearrangement links TRBV14 to TRBJ2-7, with D tentatively TRBD1 (6 bases). Per the germline V gene, CDR1 is SGHDN and CDR2 is FVKESK. The CDR3 is 13 residues long. Trimming removed 5 bases from V and 1 base from J, with 9 bases in between. The CDR3 coding sequence is TGTGCCAGCAGCGACGGACAGTCCTACGAGCAGTACTTC. It codes for CASSDGQSYEQYF.

This chain connects TRBV7-9 to TRBJ2-1; TRBD2 might be the D (5 bases). The length of the CDR3 is 16 residues. Germline V gives CDR1 SEHNR, CDR2 FQNEAQ (reference sequence). Trimming removed 3 bases at V and 6 bases at J, with 18 bases between. For the CDR3, the DNA is TGTGCCAGCAGCTTCGGCCCGCTCAGTGAGGGCAATGAGCAGTTCTTC. It is translated as CASSFGPLSEGNEQFF.

This clonotype was counted only a few times. The chain employs TRBV24-1 and TRBJ1-5; D remains ambiguous. The CDR3 has 14 amino acids. Trimming stripped 4 bases from V and 5 bases from J, with 11 bases between. Germline-derived CDR1 and CDR2 are KGHDR and SFDVKD. In nucleotides, the CDR3 is TGTGCCACCAGTGACAACCACGGCGATCAGCCCCAGCATTTT. As protein: CATSDNHGDQPQHF.

Many counts were recorded for this clonotype. The chain has TRBV7-2 and TRBJ1-2; D unclear. The germline CDR1 and CDR2 sequences are SGHTA and FQGNSA. This CDR3 region has 14 residues. Trimming took 5 bases from V and 8 from J, leaving 18 bases between them. CDR3 in amino acids: CASSPVVDAGGYTF. The CDR3 DNA sequence: TGTGCCAGCAGCCCAGTCGTCGACGCCGGGGGCTACACCTTC. The entire variable domain, with the rest obtained from reference TRBV7-2 and TRBJ1-2, is as follows: GAGVSQSPSNKVTEKGKDVELRCDPISGHTALYWYRQSLGQGLEFLIYFQGNSAPDKSGLPSDRFSAERTGGSVSTLTIQRTQQEDSAVYLCASSPVVDAGGYTFGSGTRLTVV.

In its sample, this clonotype was seen a few times. The V gene is TRBV6-1, the J gene TRBJ1-1; no firm D call. Germline CDR1 is MNHNS and CDR2 is SASEGT. The germline V and J ends were trimmed by 1 base and 4 bases, with 13 bases remaining between them. The CDR3 extends over 15 amino acids. CDR3 bases: TGTGCCAGCAGTGAAGAAGATTCCGGGGTCACTGAAGCTTTCTTT. It is translated as CASSEEDSGVTEAFF.